This T cell receptor (beta chain) was retrieved from a study of blood T cell repertoires in COVID-19. Across the whole study: Samples taken during acute and convalescent COVID-19 were collected in the United States, Italy and Spain. The cDNA or gDNA used as material had been derived from T cells, B-cell-depleted T cells, or PBMCs.

Germline CDR1 LGHDT, CDR2 YNNKEL (reference sequence). The CDR3 runs to 15 residues. With V trimmed by 0 bases and J by 4 bases, 5 bases remained unmatched. For this clone: The sample has other DNA sequences that encode this CDR3 too.

In the original workflow: From reference gene primer amplification, estimates of nucleated cell counts were derived. Profiling relied on immunoSEQ multiplex PCR, and the TCRdb table lists in-frame clones only, not all of them. V and J calls and clone size are copied from that table; D and trimming were computed from the DNA. The table has approximately 150,000 clones, around 87% seen once. Sequences were obtained from peripheral blood. The chain recombines TRBV3-1 (or the pseudogene TRBV3-2) with TRBJ1-2; 7 bases fit TRBD1. This receptor was identified in an older woman with active or convalescent COVID-19. The CDR3 protein is CASSQDAGGGYGYTF. In nucleotides, the CDR3 is TGTGCCAGCAGCCAAGATGCAGGGGGTGGCTATGGCTACACCTTC.